The rows below give T cell receptor beta chains drawn from one sample of a study of T cells in Graves' hyperthyroidism and ophthalmopathy. TCRdb used MiXCR to reprocess the multiplex PCR reads, holding one entry per CDR3 protein. The table has 450,000 to 700,000 distinct CDR3 sequences, roughly 50% seen once; the top ten hold approximately 7.5%. Sequencing was done on a sample of peripheral blood or thyroid tissue (not recorded which). The source is a woman in her late teens or twenties with Graves' hyperthyroidism. Both conserved end residues are part of each CDR3. D genes are given only for firm matches. Size is stated for part of the rows, as once, few or many counts, or as a class when the clone is expanded.

-	TRBD2	13	TRBV20-1	TRBJ2-3	CSARLAGEYTQYF	TGCAGTGCTAGATTAGCGGGAGAATATACGCAGTATTTT
many	-	15	TRBV7-8	TRBJ2-2	CASSSFSTNTGELFF	TGTGCCAGCAGCTCGTTCTCCACGAACACCGGGGAGCTGTTTTTT
-	-	13	TRBV14	TRBJ1-2	CASSQDQGHGYTF	TGTGCCAGCAGCCAAGATCAGGGCCATGGCTACACCTTC
-	TRBD1	15	TRBV24-1	TRBJ2-7	CASSSPRDRGYEQYF	TGTGCCAGCAGTTCGCCCCGGGACAGGGGCTACGAGCAGTACTTC
-	TRBD2	17	TRBV7-8	TRBJ2-5	CASSSYGRAGKGETQYF	TGTGCCAGCAGCTCATATGGCCGAGCGGGGAAGGGAGAGACCCAGTACTTC
many	-	14	TRBV4-1	TRBJ2-7	CASSPDLGAYEQYF	TGCGCCAGCAGCCCTGACTTGGGGGCCTACGAGCAGTACTTC
many	-	15	TRBV14	TRBJ1-6	CASSQTNWGNSPLHF	TGTGCCAGCAGCCAAACGAACTGGGGTAATTCACCCCTCCACTTT
many	-	11	TRBV2	TRBJ1-1	CASNRATEAFF	TGTGCCAGCAACCGGGCGACGGAAGCTTTCTTT
-	TRBD1	15	TRBV20-1	TRBJ1-5	CSASGTVVSNQPQHF	TGCAGTGCGAGTGGGACAGTCGTTAGCAATCAGCCCCAGCATTTT
-	TRBD1	13	TRBV29-1	TRBJ1-2	CSVELQGAYGYTF	TGCAGCGTTGAACTCCAGGGGGCCTACGGCTACACCTTC
-	-	14	TRBV24-1	TRBJ2-7	CATRIGETPYEQYF	TGTGCCACCAGGATAGGGGAAACTCCTTACGAGCAGTACTTC
-	-	14	TRBV12-3/TRBV12-4	TRBJ2-7	CASSEARKRYEQYF	TGTGCCAGCAGTGAAGCGCGTAAGCGCTACGAGCAGTACTTC
-	TRBD2	17	TRBV4-3	TRBJ2-7	CASSPWERDFFSYEQHF	TGCGCCAGCAGCCCCTGGGAGCGGGACTTCTTCTCCTACGAGCAGCACTTC
-	-	11	TRBV2	TRBJ1-1	CASRRETEAFF	TGTGCCAGCAGACGAGAGACTGAAGCTTTCTTT
-	-	16	TRBV7-8	TRBJ1-4	CASSLARQGVSGKLFF	TGTGCCAGCAGCTTAGCCCGGCAGGGCGTTTCGGGAAAACTGTTTTTT
once	TRBD2	20	TRBV7-9	TRBJ2-6	CASSLASGLAGGSGANVLTF	TGTGCCAGCAGCTTAGCCTCTGGGCTAGCGGGAGGGTCTGGGGCCAACGTCCTGACTTTC
many	TRBD2	16	TRBV2	TRBJ2-2	CASSVNGGRQTGELFF	TGTGCCAGCAGTGTAAATGGCGGGAGACAAACCGGGGAGCTGTTTTTT
many	-	12	TRBV19	TRBJ1-4	CASSTPAEKLFF	TGTGCCAGTAGTACCCCGGCTGAAAAACTGTTTTTT
-	TRBD2	14	TRBV10-2	TRBJ2-5	CASSETGGRETQYF	TGCGCCAGCAGTGAGACAGGCGGGAGAGAGACCCAGTACTTC
-	TRBD1	14	TRBV15	TRBJ1-2	CATSRATGWSGYTF	TGTGCCACCAGCAGAGCGACAGGGTGGAGTGGCTACACCTTC
many	TRBD1	13	TRBV6-5	TRBJ2-7	CASTGTGGYEQYF	TGTGCCAGCACCGGGACAGGGGGCTACGAGCAGTACTTC
many	TRBD1	14	TRBV5-6	TRBJ1-5	CASSPGTGPQPQHF	TGTGCCAGCAGCCCCGGGACAGGGCCTCAGCCCCAGCATTTT
-	TRBD1	13	TRBV29-1	TRBJ1-3	CSVDRGPGNTIYF	TGCAGCGTAGACAGGGGTCCTGGAAACACCATATATTTT
few	-	17	TRBV6-6	TRBJ1-3	CASSYLDRPYSGNTIYF	TGTGCCAGCAGTTACTTAGACAGACCCTACTCTGGAAACACCATATATTTT
-	-	13	TRBV10-3	TRBJ2-2	CAISETGRVELFF	TGTGCCATCAGTGAGACGGGAAGGGTGGAGCTGTTTTTT
few	TRBD2	15	TRBV2	TRBJ2-1	CASRDSAGGGNEQFF	TGTGCCAGCAGGGACTCAGCGGGAGGCGGCAATGAGCAGTTCTTC
many	TRBD1	14	TRBV12-3/TRBV12-4	TRBJ1-2	CASTQTGEGYGYTF	TGTGCCAGCACCCAGACAGGGGAAGGCTATGGCTACACCTTC
few	TRBD1	15	TRBV18	TRBJ1-1	CASYLDRGVDTEAFF	TGTGCCAGCTACCTCGACAGGGGAGTAGATACTGAAGCTTTCTTT
once	-	16	TRBV10-3	TRBJ1-4	CAISESSWATNEKLFF	TGTGCCATCAGTGAGTCGAGTTGGGCAACTAATGAAAAACTGTTTTTT
-	TRBD1	14	TRBV5-4	TRBJ2-5	CASSARTGWETQYF	TGTGCCAGCAGCGCCAGGACAGGGTGGGAGACCCAGTACTTC
many	-	16	TRBV4-3	TRBJ2-2	CASSPSRPTGTGELFF	TGCGCCAGCAGCCCCTCACGGCCGACGGGCACCGGGGAGCTGTTTTTT
-	-	15	TRBV9	TRBJ2-3	CASSSQATSTDTQYF	TGTGCCAGCAGCTCACAGGCTACTAGCACAGATACGCAGTATTTT